Listed below are T cell receptor beta chains from one sample, sequenced in a study of blood T cell repertoires in COVID-19. Measured with immunoSEQ multiplex PCR; TCRdb has only the in-frame clones, and not every one. This table holds approximately 270,000 clones, about nine tenths found once. Sequenced material: peripheral blood. The source of these receptors is a man between 50 and 59 years old with acute or convalescent COVID-19. Both conserved end residues are part of each CDR3. Fields, in order: V gene, J gene, CDR3 protein.

V gene: TRBV27
J gene: TRBJ2-5
CDR3 protein: CASSLFGQETQYF

V gene: TRBV18
J gene: TRBJ1-6
CDR3 protein: CASSEREQGSNSPLHF

V gene: TRBV7-2
J gene: TRBJ2-2
CDR3 protein: CASSRTSGGAAGELFF

V gene: TRBV7-3
J gene: TRBJ2-3
CDR3 protein: CASSSTSGGATDTQYF

V gene: TRBV21-1
J gene: TRBJ2-3
CDR3 protein: CASRGQGNTDTQYF

V gene: TRBV24-1
J gene: TRBJ2-3
CDR3 protein: CATSDTRQGATDTQYF

V gene: TRBV20-1
J gene: TRBJ1-3
CDR3 protein: CSASSHRVSGNTIYF

V gene: TRBV6-5
J gene: TRBJ1-2
CDR3 protein: CASSYPGQARGYTF

V gene: TRBV4-1
J gene: TRBJ2-7
CDR3 protein: CASSQDWRGPQYF

V gene: TRBV6-2/TRBV6-3
J gene: TRBJ1-1
CDR3 protein: CASSFSTGYNTEAFF

V gene: TRBV27
J gene: TRBJ1-5
CDR3 protein: CASSLSSPVYGQPQHF

V gene: TRBV4-1
J gene: TRBJ2-1
CDR3 protein: CASSPAPGQGGDEQFF

V gene: TRBV18
J gene: TRBJ2-2
CDR3 protein: CASSPQGAALTGELFF

V gene: TRBV18
J gene: TRBJ1-2
CDR3 protein: CASSPSPAPRSNYGYTF

V gene: TRBV19
J gene: TRBJ1-2
CDR3 protein: CASVSGNYGYTF

V gene: TRBV3-1/TRBV3-2
J gene: TRBJ2-3
CDR3 protein: CASSPGGSTDTQYF

V gene: TRBV9
J gene: TRBJ1-1
CDR3 protein: CASSVVQVGTEAFF

V gene: TRBV5-1
J gene: TRBJ2-1
CDR3 protein: CASSLGAGDYSYNEQFF

V gene: TRBV9
J gene: TRBJ2-7
CDR3 protein: CASRGLERGGLNEQYF

V gene: TRBV18
J gene: TRBJ1-5
CDR3 protein: CASSPGEAEDSNQPQHF

V gene: TRBV14
J gene: TRBJ2-5
CDR3 protein: CASSLRGLETQYF

V gene: TRBV7-2
J gene: TRBJ2-3
CDR3 protein: CASSLAIGTGDTDTQYF

V gene: TRBV6-5
J gene: TRBJ2-3
CDR3 protein: CATEDIYTDTQYF

V gene: TRBV18
J gene: TRBJ1-5
CDR3 protein: CASSPGTNNQPQHF

V gene: TRBV7-8
J gene: TRBJ1-3
CDR3 protein: CASSGLSGNTIYF

V gene: TRBV10-3
J gene: TRBJ1-5
CDR3 protein: CAISETGISNQPQHF

V gene: TRBV12-5
J gene: TRBJ1-1
CDR3 protein: CASGLIATEAFF

V gene: TRBV6-2/TRBV6-3
J gene: TRBJ1-6
CDR3 protein: CASSYPTGTGGRNSPLHF

V gene: TRBV7-9
J gene: TRBJ1-4
CDR3 protein: CASSFKTGWEEKLFF

V gene: TRBV29-1
J gene: TRBJ1-5
CDR3 protein: CSVSRGANQPQHF

V gene: TRBV30
J gene: TRBJ2-1
CDR3 protein: CAWSVLRYNEQFF

V gene: TRBV2
J gene: TRBJ1-2
CDR3 protein: CASSRDRGPYGYTF

V gene: TRBV27
J gene: TRBJ2-2
CDR3 protein: CASSLSGTGGAPGELFF

V gene: TRBV5-1
J gene: TRBJ1-1
CDR3 protein: CASSLGAGAEAFF

V gene: TRBV30
J gene: TRBJ1-1
CDR3 protein: CAWSVRANTEAFF

V gene: TRBV7-8
J gene: TRBJ2-1
CDR3 protein: CASSLVGGPYNEQFF

V gene: TRBV3-1/TRBV3-2
J gene: TRBJ1-6
CDR3 protein: CASSRESLYNSPLHF

V gene: TRBV12-3/TRBV12-4
J gene: TRBJ2-3
CDR3 protein: CASSSVNTQYF

V gene: TRBV5-1
J gene: TRBJ2-1
CDR3 protein: CASSPSGSSYNEQFF

V gene: TRBV29-1
J gene: TRBJ1-2
CDR3 protein: CSVGQGTGRGYTF

V gene: TRBV18
J gene: TRBJ2-2
CDR3 protein: CASSKPETGELFF

V gene: TRBV4-2
J gene: TRBJ2-3
CDR3 protein: CASSQPGEGEDTQYF

V gene: TRBV30
J gene: TRBJ2-3
CDR3 protein: CAWAGTGASTDTQYF

V gene: TRBV10-3
J gene: TRBJ1-6
CDR3 protein: CAISEGQGVNSPLHF

V gene: TRBV6-6
J gene: TRBJ1-6
CDR3 protein: CASSQQGGSPLHF

V gene: TRBV2
J gene: TRBJ1-2
CDR3 protein: CASSVGGAGGYTF

V gene: TRBV19
J gene: TRBJ2-1
CDR3 protein: CASSTNSLAGRSRQFF

V gene: TRBV11-2
J gene: TRBJ2-7
CDR3 protein: CASSLAGTVNYEQYF